The clone carrying this TCR beta chain was recorded a few times. V lost 5 bases to trimming and J lost 4 bases, with 14 bases between them. The CDR3 has 14 residues. In germline, CDR1 is SNHLY, CDR2 FYNNEI. This sample was taken from a study of T cell changes during pregnancy in multiple sclerosis. Using immunoSEQ multiplex PCR, the repertoire was profiled, and TCRdb retains in-frame clones only, with some absent. The sample contains around 36,000 clones, 75% to 95% of which appear only once. This chain links TRBV2 with TRBJ1-2; unclear D gene. Here the sequenced sample was CD4+ T cells from peripheral blood mononuclear cells, taken in the third trimester of pregnancy. This clonotype was obtained from a female donor with multiple sclerosis, enrolled in a pregnancy study. CDR3 DNA sequence: TGTGCCAGCAGTCCCCGGGGATCATCCTATGGCTACACCTTC. Its protein is CASSPRGSSYGYTF.